This T cell receptor (beta chain) came from a study of PD-1 blockade in classical Hodgkin lymphoma (dated by TCRdb to 2019 to 2021). Regarding the complete study: Nivolumab dosing was 3 mg/kg intravenously every 2 weeks, continuing until either disease progression or unacceptable toxicity. The study used TCR beta sequencing and CyTOF to define a peripheral blood immune signature of response to PD-1 blockade in classical Hodgkin lymphoma. Summary of the overall study and its limitations: Lower diversity was observed in patients in whom nivolumab was started less than 1 year after ASCT, and these patients were excluded from later analyses so that confounding by immune reconstitution would be avoided. CD4+ but not CD8+ TCR diversity rose significantly by C4D1 (p=0.0027 vs p=0.16), most apparent in complete responders (p=0.02). Baseline diversity similar to that of newly diagnosed patients was observed in trial patients achieving complete response, whereas significantly lower diversity was observed in partial responders and progressors. Baseline TCR diversity was reported as lower in newly diagnosed patients than in healthy donors, and lower still in relapsed/refractory patients. Only a single clinical trial cohort was studied, and what caused the repertoire differences, possibly disease activity or prior therapy, remained undefined.

The Qiagen DNeasy kit was used to extract genomic DNA from unsorted PBMCs and from the negatively selected CD4+ and CD8+ fractions. TCR beta CDR3 regions were amplified by immunoSEQ multiplex PCR using primers annealing to V and J segments. Amplification bias was minimized using a synthetic immune receptor repertoire, and residual bias was removed computationally after sequencing. Per the original workflow: Custom Python scripts were used to quantify repertoire diversity as the Shannon entropy index. Unsorted, CD4+ and CD8+ repertoires were analyzed separately, except for combined analyses in which CD4+ and CD8+ sequences were merged in silico. Clonal expansion was defined as a frequency increase of at least 2-fold after treatment compared with C1D1, and clones undetected at baseline were assigned a pseudocount of 0.5. Singleton clones were defined as clones with 0 or 1 copy at C1D1, and non-singleton clones were defined as clones with 2 or more copies. Clones expanded in unsorted samples were annotated as CD4+, CD8+ or unknown by matching protein sequences in sorted samples from the same patient. Wilcoxon tests on paired samples were used to test changes in diversity from C1D1 to C4D1. TCRdb provides this immuneACCESS table in a form limited to in-frame rearrangements. Some clones are lacking; in checked studies, under half of them reflect an unresolved V gene, and why the rest are absent is not known. The V and J calls and the clone size are those of that table, but D and trimming were determined from the DNA. In all, the sample holds tens of thousands of clones, and over 60% of those were seen once. The ten largest clones add up to 20% to 25% of the sample.

The germline V gene specifies ENHRY as CDR1 and SYGVKD as CDR2. Relative to germline, V is 2 bases shorter and J is 4 bases shorter, with 11 bases between their ends. The CDR3 runs 14 amino acids, cysteine and phenylalanine included. The read is trimmed to its CDR3 DNA, 42 bases read in frame from base 1. Explained via the paper, the time point label denotes: cycle 1 day 1 (C1D1), immediately before nivolumab initiation. Every trial patient had relapsed after autologous stem cell transplantation, and cohorts A, B and C differed in prior brentuximab vedotin exposure. The trial cohort included 50 to 70 patients with relapsed/refractory classical Hodgkin lymphoma, and each patient had a best overall response of complete response, partial response or progressive disease. Trial patients were treated with single-agent nivolumab in the multi-cohort phase II CheckMate 205 trial. An independent review committee assessed best overall response by applying the 2007 International Working Group response criteria. PBMCs from the trial were collected at three points: immediately before nivolumab initiation (C1D1), and during therapy at cycle 2 day 1 and cycle 4 day 1. Peripheral blood was collected in 8 mL Vacutainer Cell Preparation Tubes, from which PBMCs were isolated by centrifugation and then cryopreserved.

Comments on this clone: Its antigen target is currently unknown. Nothing much larger sits one base from this clone, and base qualities are not available.

This sequence originates from a human donor with classical Hodgkin lymphoma. The V and J segments used are TRBV10-3 and TRBJ1-1, and possibly TRBD1, on 6 matching bases. Sequenced material: peripheral blood mononuclear cells (PBMCs), taken at baseline. The DNA sequence is as follows: TGTGCCATCAGTGAGGGGGGCGCGGGCACTGAAGCTTTCTTT. This is translated as CAISEGGAGTEAFF.